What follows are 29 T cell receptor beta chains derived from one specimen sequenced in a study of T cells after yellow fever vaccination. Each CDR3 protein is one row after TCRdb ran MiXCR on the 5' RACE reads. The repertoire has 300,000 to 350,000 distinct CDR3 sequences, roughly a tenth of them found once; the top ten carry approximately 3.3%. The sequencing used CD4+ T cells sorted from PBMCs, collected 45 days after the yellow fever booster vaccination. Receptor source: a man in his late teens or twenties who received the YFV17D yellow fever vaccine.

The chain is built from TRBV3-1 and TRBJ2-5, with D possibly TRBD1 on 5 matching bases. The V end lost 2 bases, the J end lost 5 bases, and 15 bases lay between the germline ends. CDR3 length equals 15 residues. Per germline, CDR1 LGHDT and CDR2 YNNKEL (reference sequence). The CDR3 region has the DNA TGTGCCAGCAGCCAACCGGCTCTGGGGCGGGAGACCCAGTACTTC. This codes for CASSQPALGRETQYF.

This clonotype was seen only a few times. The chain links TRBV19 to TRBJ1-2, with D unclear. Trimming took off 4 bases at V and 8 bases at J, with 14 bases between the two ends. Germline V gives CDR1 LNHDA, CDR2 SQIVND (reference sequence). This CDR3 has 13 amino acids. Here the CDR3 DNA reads TGTGCCAGTAGTACTGAAATAGTATTCGGCTACACCTTC. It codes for CASSTEIVFGYTF.

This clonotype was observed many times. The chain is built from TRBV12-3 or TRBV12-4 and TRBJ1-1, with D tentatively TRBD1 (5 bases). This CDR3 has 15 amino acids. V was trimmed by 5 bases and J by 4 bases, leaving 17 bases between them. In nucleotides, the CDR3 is TGTGCCAGCAGTCCGCAGACAGACTTAGGCACTGAAGCTTTCTTT. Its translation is CASSPQTDLGTEAFF.

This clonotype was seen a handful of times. In DNA form, the CDR3 reads TGCGCCAGCAGCAAAAGAGCTATCACGGGAGAGACCCAGTACTTC. Amino acid sequence: CASSKRAITGETQYF. This sequence joins TRBV5-1 and TRBJ2-5; D is uncertain. The CDR3 totals 15 residues. The ends were cut back, 4 bases at V and 4 bases at J, with 17 bases in the middle. Germline CDR1 reads SGHRS; CDR2 reads YFSETQ.

The CDR3 region is CAISEAAPNTGELFF. Written as DNA, the CDR3 is TGTGCCATCAGTGAGGCAGCTCCGAACACCGGGGAGCTGTTTTTT. V and J are TRBV10-3 and TRBJ2-2, with D unclear. V was shortened by 2 bases and J by 0 bases, with 7 bases between the two germline ends. Germline-derived CDR1 and CDR2 are ENHRY and SYGVKD. The CDR3 consists of 15 residues.

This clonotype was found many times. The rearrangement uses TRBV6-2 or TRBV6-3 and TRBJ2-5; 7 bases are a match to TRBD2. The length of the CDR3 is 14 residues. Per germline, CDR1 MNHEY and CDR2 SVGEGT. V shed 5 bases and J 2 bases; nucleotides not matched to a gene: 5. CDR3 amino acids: CASSPSGGQETQYF. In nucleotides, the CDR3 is TGTGCCAGCAGTCCCTCCGGGGGGCAAGAGACCCAGTACTTC.

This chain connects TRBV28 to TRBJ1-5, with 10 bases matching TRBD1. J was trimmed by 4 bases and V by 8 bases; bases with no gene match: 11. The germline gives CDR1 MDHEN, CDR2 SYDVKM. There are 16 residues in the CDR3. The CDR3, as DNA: TGTGCCAGCTTGGGAGACAGGGGGCTCGGAAATCAGCCCCAGCATTTT. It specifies CASLGDRGLGNQPQHF. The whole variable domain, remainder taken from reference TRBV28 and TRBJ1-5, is DVKVTQSSRYLVKRTGEKVFLECVQDMDHENMFWYRQDPGLGLRLIYFSYDVKMKEKGDIPEGYSVSREKKERFSLILESASTNQTSMYLCASLGDRGLGNQPQHFGDGTRLSIL.

CDR3 sequence: CASSHRNTEAFF. For the CDR3, the DNA is TGTGCCAGCAGCCACAGGAACACTGAAGCTTTCTTT. The rearrangement uses TRBV3-1 and TRBJ1-1; D is uncertain. Germline V gene sequence: CDR1 LGHDT, CDR2 YNNKEL (reference sequence). V was clipped by 3 bases and J by 1 base, with 3 bases between them. CDR3 length: 12 amino acids.

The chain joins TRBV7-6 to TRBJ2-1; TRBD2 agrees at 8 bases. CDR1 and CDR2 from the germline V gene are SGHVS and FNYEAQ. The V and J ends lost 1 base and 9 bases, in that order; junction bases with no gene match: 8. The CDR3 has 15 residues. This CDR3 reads CASSLGAGGLGEQFF. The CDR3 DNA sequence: TGTGCCAGCAGCTTAGGGGCGGGGGGCCTTGGTGAGCAGTTCTTC.

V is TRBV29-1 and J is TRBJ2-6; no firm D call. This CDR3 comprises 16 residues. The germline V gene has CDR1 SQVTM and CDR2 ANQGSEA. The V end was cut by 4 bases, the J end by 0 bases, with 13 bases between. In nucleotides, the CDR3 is TGCAGCGTTGGACGAACGGCTAGCTCTGGGGCCAACGTCCTGACTTTC. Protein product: CSVGRTASSGANVLTF.

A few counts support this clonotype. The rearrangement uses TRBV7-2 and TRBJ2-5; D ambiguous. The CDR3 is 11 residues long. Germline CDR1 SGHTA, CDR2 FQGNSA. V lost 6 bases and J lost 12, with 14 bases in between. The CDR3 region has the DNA TGTGCCAGCAGTTTCTTTGAAGACAAGTACTTC. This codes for CASSFFEDKYF.

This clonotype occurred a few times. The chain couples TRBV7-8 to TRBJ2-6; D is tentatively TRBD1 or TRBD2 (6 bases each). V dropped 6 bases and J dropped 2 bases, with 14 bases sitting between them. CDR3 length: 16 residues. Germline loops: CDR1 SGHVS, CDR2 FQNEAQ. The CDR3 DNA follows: TGTGCCAGCAGGGTACAGGGCGGGGCTGGGGCCAACGTCCTGACTTTC. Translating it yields CASRVQGGAGANVLTF.

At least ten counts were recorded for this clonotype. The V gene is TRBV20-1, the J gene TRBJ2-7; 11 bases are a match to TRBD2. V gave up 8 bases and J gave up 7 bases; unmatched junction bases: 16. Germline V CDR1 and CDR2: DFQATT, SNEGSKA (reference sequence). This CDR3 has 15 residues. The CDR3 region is CSTPAPLAGGEEQYF. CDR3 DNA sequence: TGCAGTACCCCAGCCCCCCTAGCGGGGGGAGAGGAGCAGTACTTC.

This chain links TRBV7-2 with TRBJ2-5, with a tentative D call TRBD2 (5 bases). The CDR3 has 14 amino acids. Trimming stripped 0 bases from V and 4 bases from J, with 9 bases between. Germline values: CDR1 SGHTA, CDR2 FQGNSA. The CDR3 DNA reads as TGTGCCAGCAGCTTAGCTCTGGGGAGAGAGACCCAGTACTTC. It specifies CASSLALGRETQYF.

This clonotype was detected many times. The CDR3 sequence: CSARPRDRVYGYTF. CDR3 coding DNA: TGCAGTGCTAGGCCCCGGGACAGAGTCTATGGCTACACCTTC. The chain has TRBV20-1 and TRBJ1-2; 7 bases agree with TRBD1. J was trimmed by 4 bases and V by 3 bases; bases with no gene match: 8. Germline loops: CDR1 DFQATT, CDR2 SNEGSKA (reference sequence). The CDR3 spans 14 residues.

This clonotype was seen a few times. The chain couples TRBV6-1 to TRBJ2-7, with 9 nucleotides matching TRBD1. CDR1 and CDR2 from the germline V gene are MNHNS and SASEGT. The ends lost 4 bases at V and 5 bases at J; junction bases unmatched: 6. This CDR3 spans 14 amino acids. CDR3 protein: CASSGRTGAHEQYF. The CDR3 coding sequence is TGTGCCAGCAGTGGCAGGACAGGGGCCCACGAGCAGTACTTC.

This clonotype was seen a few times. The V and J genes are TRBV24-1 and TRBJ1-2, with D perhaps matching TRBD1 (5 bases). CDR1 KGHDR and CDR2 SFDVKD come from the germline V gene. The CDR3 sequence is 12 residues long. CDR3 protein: CAAGARSLGYTF. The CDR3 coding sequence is TGTGCGGCCGGGGCTCGGAGCCTTGGCTACACCTTC.

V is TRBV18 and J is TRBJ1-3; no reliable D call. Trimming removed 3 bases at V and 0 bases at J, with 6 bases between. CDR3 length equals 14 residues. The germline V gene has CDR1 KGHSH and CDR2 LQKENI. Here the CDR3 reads CASSPLDSGNTIYF. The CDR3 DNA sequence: TGTGCCAGCTCACCCCTCGACTCTGGAAACACCATATATTTT. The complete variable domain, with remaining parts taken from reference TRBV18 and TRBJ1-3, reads NAGVMQNPRHLVRRRGQEARLRCSPMKGHSHVYWYRQLPEEGLKFMVYLQKENIIDESGMPKERFSAEFPKEGPSILRIQQVVRGDSAAYFCASSPLDSGNTIYFGEGSWLTVV.

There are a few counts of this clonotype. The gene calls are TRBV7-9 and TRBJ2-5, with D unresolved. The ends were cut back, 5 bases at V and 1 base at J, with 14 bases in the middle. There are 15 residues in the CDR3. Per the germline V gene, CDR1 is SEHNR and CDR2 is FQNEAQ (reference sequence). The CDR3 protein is CASSRYSGSQETQYF. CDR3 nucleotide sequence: TGTGCCAGCAGCCGATACAGTGGTAGCCAAGAGACCCAGTACTTC.

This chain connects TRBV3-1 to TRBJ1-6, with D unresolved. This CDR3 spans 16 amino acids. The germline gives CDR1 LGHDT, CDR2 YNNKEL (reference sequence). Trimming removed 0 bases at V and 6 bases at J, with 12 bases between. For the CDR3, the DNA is TGTGCCAGCAGCCAAGATCTGGGCATTTCTAATTCACCCCTCCACTTT. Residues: CASSQDLGISNSPLHF.

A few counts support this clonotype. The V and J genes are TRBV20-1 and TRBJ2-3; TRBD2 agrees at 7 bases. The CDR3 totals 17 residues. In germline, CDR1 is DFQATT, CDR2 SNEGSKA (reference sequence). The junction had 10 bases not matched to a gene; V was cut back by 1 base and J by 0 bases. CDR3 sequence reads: CSARGLGGNTSTDTQYF. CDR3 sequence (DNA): TGCAGTGCTAGAGGCCTGGGGGGGAACACAAGCACAGATACGCAGTATTTT.

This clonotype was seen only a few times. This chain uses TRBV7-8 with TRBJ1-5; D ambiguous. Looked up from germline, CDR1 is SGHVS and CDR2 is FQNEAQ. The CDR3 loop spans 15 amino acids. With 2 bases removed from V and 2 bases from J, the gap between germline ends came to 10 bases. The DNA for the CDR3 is TGTGCCAGCAGCTTATTGTGGTTCGGCAATCAGCCCCAGCATTTT. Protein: CASSLLWFGNQPQHF.

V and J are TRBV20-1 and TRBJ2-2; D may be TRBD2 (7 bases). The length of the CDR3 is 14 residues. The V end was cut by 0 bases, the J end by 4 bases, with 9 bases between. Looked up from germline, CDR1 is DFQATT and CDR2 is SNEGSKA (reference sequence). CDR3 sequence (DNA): TGCAGTGCTAGAGAAGGGGGGGCCACCGGGGAGCTGTTTTTT. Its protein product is CSAREGGATGELFF.

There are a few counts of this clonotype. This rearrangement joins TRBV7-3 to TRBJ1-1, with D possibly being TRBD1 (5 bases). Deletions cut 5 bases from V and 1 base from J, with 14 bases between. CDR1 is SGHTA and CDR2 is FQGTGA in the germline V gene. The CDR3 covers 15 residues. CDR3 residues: CASSVGGEGNTEAFF. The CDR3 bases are TGTGCCAGCAGCGTGGGGGGGGAAGGGAACACTGAAGCTTTCTTT.

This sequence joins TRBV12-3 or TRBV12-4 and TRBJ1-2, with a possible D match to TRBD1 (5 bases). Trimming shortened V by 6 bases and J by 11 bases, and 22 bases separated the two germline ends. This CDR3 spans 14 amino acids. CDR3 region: CASSRQTEGFGYTF. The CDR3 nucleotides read TGTGCCAGCAGCCGACAGACGGAGGGGTTCGGGTACACCTTC.

The CDR3 sequence is CAIRKTGTGSTNTIYF. The CDR3 region has the DNA TGTGCCATCAGAAAGACGGGGACAGGGAGCACCAACACCATATATTTT. V usage is TRBV10-3 and J usage is TRBJ1-3, with TRBD1 identical over 9 bases. CDR3 length: 16 residues. Per germline, CDR1 ENHRY and CDR2 SYGVKD. The V gene end was trimmed by 6 bases and the J gene end by 7 bases; junction bases not matched to a gene: 13.

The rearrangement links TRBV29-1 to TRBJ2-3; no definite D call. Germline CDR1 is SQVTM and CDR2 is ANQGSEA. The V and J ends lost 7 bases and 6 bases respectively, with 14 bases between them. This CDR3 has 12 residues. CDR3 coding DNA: TGCAGCGCAATCGACGCTGCGGATACGCAGTATTTT. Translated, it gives CSAIDAADTQYF.

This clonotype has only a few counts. Here the CDR3 DNA reads TGTGCCAGCAGCCAAGAAGCGTGGCAGTCCACAGATACGCAGTATTTT. This codes for CASSQEAWQSTDTQYF. V is TRBV3-1 and J is TRBJ2-3; D remains unclear. CDR3 length: 16 residues. CDR1 and CDR2 from the germline V gene are LGHDT and YNNKEL (reference sequence). V was shortened by 0 bases and J by 2 bases, with 12 bases between the two germline ends.

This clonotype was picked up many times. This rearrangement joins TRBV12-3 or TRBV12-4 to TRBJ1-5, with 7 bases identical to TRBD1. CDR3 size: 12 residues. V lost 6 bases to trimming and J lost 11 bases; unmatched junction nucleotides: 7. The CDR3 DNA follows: TGTGCCAGCAGCGACAGGGTCAGTACCCAGCATTTT. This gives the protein CASSDRVSTQHF.